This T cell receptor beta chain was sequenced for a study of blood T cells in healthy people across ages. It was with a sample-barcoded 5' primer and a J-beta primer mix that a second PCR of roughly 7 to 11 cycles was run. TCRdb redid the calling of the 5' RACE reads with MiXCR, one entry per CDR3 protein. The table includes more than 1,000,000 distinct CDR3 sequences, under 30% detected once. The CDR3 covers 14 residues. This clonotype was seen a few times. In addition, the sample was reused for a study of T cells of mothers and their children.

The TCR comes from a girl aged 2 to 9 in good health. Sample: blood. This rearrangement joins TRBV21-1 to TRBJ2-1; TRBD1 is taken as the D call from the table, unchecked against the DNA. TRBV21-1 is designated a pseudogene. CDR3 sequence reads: CASSKQGGYNEQFF. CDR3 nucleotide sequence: TGTGCCAGCAGCAAACAGGGGGGGTACAATGAGCAGTTCTTC.